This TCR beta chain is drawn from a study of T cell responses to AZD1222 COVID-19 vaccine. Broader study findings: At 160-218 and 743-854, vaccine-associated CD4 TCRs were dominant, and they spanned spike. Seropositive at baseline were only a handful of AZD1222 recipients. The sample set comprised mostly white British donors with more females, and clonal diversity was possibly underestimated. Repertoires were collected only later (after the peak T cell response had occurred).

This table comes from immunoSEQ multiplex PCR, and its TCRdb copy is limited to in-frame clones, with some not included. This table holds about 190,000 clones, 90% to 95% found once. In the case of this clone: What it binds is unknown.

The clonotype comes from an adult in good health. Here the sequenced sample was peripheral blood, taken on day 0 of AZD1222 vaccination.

CDR3 coding DNA: TGTGCCATCAGTCTTAGGACAGACAACTACGAGCAGTACTTC. Its translation: CAISLRTDNYEQYF. The chain uses TRBV10-3 and TRBJ2-7; perhaps TRBD1 as D (6 bases). CDR1 is ENHRY and CDR2 is SYGVKD in the germline V gene. Trimming took off 5 bases at V and 3 bases at J, with 14 bases between the two ends. This CDR3 comprises 14 residues.